The source of this T cell receptor beta chain is a study of cytomegalovirus exposure and HLA in healthy donors (dated by TCRdb to 2017 to 2019). Background for the entire study: In an earlier analysis of some 610 of the donors, under 300 Gb of sequence data and 117 million unique TCR beta sequences from about 179 million T cells were reported. About 320 gigabases of sequencing data and around 87 million unique TCR sequences were included in an early release covering about 620 HLA-typed donors. Among the roughly 400 genotyped donors, approximately 81% belonged to the genetic ancestry cluster associated with self-reported Caucasian donors. The study aimed to test whether cataloging public T cell receptors could reveal signatures of past pathogen exposure. The study profiled the T cell repertoires of some 610 subjects by immunosequencing and related them to cytomegalovirus serostatus. A separate validation cohort of 100 to 150 different subjects was used in addition to the approximately 700-subject first cohort. To predict cytomegalovirus infection status, the study brought together high-throughput TCR immunosequencing, statistical association of individual TCRs with disease status, and machine learning. To study patterns of TCR occurrence, a later analysis re-analyzed previously published TCR beta repertoires from 550 to 800 donors and added high-resolution HLA genotyping. In the later analysis, no new phenotypic data were used to find candidate immune exposures; instead, reliance was placed on TCR beta sequences and their occurrence across donors. In an earlier analysis of a few hundred of the donors, high-throughput TCR beta sequencing was used to judge whether each TCR beta V gene segment behaved as functional or pseudogenic. Donor age, sex, ethnicity and CMV serostatus were compiled alongside the repertoire data. A later genetic analysis took genome-wide SNP genotypes for about 65% of the 666 donors and used that subset as a discovery cohort. Every repertoire in the discovery cohort had been generated on one and the same sequencing platform. Class I and class II HLA loci were covered by the typing at four-digit resolution. Typing coverage differed by locus: A, B, C, DRB1 and DQB1 were typed in about 620-630 donors, DQA1 in 522, DPA1 in 600 to 610, and DPB1 in around 490. Several DR-DQ haplotypes were treated as single units for association and clustering because of strong linkage in the cohort. On average, approximately 250,000 unique TCR beta nucleotide sequences were sequenced per donor among about 400 genotyped donors of the cohort, with around 19% of those sequences being non-productive.

The method behind the library was the immunoSEQ multiplex PCR assay. The multiplex PCR relied on a mix of 60 forward primers for TCR Vbeta segments and 13 reverse primers for TCR Jbeta segments. The CDR3 region of rearranged TCR beta genes was amplified from genomic DNA by a multiplex PCR assay. The amplified TCR beta libraries were sequenced on the Illumina HiSeq System as 87-base-pair reads. The original pipeline was this. Across the roughly 700 repertoires, a later analysis counted around 80 million unique TCR beta chains, approximately 12 million of which were shared by at least two donors. A nearest-neighbor algorithm error-corrected the raw reads and collapsed the reads into unique sequences, merging closely related sequences to remove PCR and sequencing errors. CDR3 sequences were aligned to IMGT reference sequences to assign V, D and J gene segments. For a sequence to be retained, a match of at least six nucleotides to both a V gene segment and a J gene segment was required. Rearrangements were called productive when the CDR3 lacked stop codons and stayed in frame with V and J; all others were non-productive. CDR3 was defined by IMGT convention, running from the second conserved V-encoded cysteine to the conserved J-encoded phenylalanine. The earlier analysis of about 560 of the donors excluded any sequence lacking an unambiguous match to a single V gene segment. In an earlier analysis of approximately 560 of the donors, a V segment was called functional when productive rearrangements were above 56.7%, and segregating when the standard deviation between donors exceeded 5%. To diagnose cytomegalovirus status from the catalog of TCR beta chain sequences, a statistical classification framework was built. V and J gene assignment, in a later analysis, came from comparing TCR nucleotide sequences with IMGT/GENE-DB human TR gene sequences. Using the TCRdist pipeline, a later analysis assigned CDR3 sequences along with most-parsimonious VDJ recombination scenarios. In a later analysis, every TCR beta chain was defined by the combination of its CDR3 amino acid sequence and its V-gene family, and reads without a unique V-gene family were dropped. To address suspected cross-contamination and a sequencing artifact, a later analysis removed approximately 590 highly shared, low-generation-probability nucleotide sequences. For each public chain, a later analysis derived a clonal expansion index from normalized ranks of inferred template counts within each repertoire. A later analysis computed generation probabilities with a VDJ recombination model fitted to out-of-frame rearrangements, and checked the results against IGoR. In a later analysis, hypergeometric tests were used to score TCR-TCR, TCR-HLA and TCR-CMV co-occurrence, with a repertoire-size bias correction applied to TCR pairs. In a later analysis, false discovery rates were estimated by permuting HLA or CMV assignments 20 times. In a later analysis, co-occurring TCRs were grouped using DBSCAN, with TCRdist sequence similarity added in when clustering inside HLA-allele-positive subsets. For co-occurrence clustering, repertoires with fewer than 30,000 or more than 120,000 public chains were excluded, along with 4 to 6 repertoires with anomalous nucleotide sharing. The clones in this table, taken by TCRdb from immuneACCESS, are in-frame only. Not every clone is retained; where verified, under half of the shortfall comes from an unresolved V gene, and the cause of the rest is unknown. V and J calls and clone size are copied from that table; D and trimming were computed from the DNA. The sample records about 160,000 clones, 78% of which are singletons. Approximately 7% of the sample is held by the ten biggest clonotypes.

Details on this clone: The target of this receptor is not known. Qualities for individual bases were not recorded, and no much larger clone is one base off.

In total, approximately 700 healthy bone marrow donors made up the cohort. All cohort members were sampled while nominally healthy, although unrecorded immune exposures were likely present. The donor was CMV seropositive and belonged to the group of 250 to 300 seropositive cohort members. A peripheral blood sample was provided by each donor, and peripheral blood mononuclear cells were used for TCR beta sequencing. The Qiagen DNeasy Blood Extraction Kit was used to extract genomic DNA from the blood cell samples. The full study reports these points: The study listed 150 to 200 TCR beta chains as associated with cytomegalovirus. Over 15 rarely observed V segments, including chromosome 9 orphons, were excluded from the earlier analysis of approximately 500 of the donors because counts were too low. The sequencing pipeline was judged likely to have produced a cluster of highly shared sequence variants as a technical artifact. In an earlier analysis of about 540 of the donors, most TCR beta V segments were observed in productive rearrangements about 90% or about 30% of the time, broadly matching IMGT annotations. In a later genetic analysis, fewer N-insertions in productive TCRs were reported among donors in an Asian-associated ancestry cluster than the approximately 710-donor mean. When HLA alleles, especially DR and DQ, strongly co-occurred, attributing TCR associations to individual alleles was difficult. A few of the identified cytomegalovirus-associated TCR beta chains were confirmed in vitro to be specific for cytomegalovirus antigens. The authors suggested that the approach could potentially be generalized to other disease states and immunological phenotypes. In a later analysis, several top co-occurrence clusters were reported to appear linked to parvovirus B19, influenza, CMV and Epstein-Barr virus. The 87-base-pair reads could not distinguish some IMGT-functional V segments, including TRBV6-2 and TRBV6-3, so those segments were excluded. Roughly uniform sequencing depth across donors was assumed in presence/absence analyses, although this assumption may not hold. Most TCR sequences were observed very rarely across donors, whereas some public TCRs were present in many individuals. Because some donors lacked HLA typing at each locus, the association tests relied only on the typed subset. Only TCR beta chains were sequenced in this cohort, and the absence of alpha or paired-chain data limited detectable features. According to a later analysis, most CMV-associated TCR beta chains appeared to be HLA-restricted, and the HLA associations seemed to be driven largely by CMV exposure. A later analysis associated 16,951 TCR beta sequences with specific HLA alleles at a false discovery rate of 0.05. For the cohort, immune exposure information was limited to CMV serostatus. A later genetic analysis associated a missense DCLRE1C variant with V-gene and J-gene trimming of TCR beta chains, and an independent cohort replicated the association. Cytomegalovirus status was reported to be diagnosed by the classifier with high specificity and sensitivity in both the original and validation cohorts. A further reported finding was that TCR beta sequences accurately predicted the HLA-A and HLA-B alleles for most subjects in the first cohort. Compared with equally common non-associated chains, HLA-associated TCR beta chains in a later analysis were more clonally expanded and had lower generation probabilities. Correlated functional status among segregating V segments might be attributable to linkage disequilibrium, but an unknown experimental factor could not be ruled out. A later analysis found that TCR association rates varied across HLA loci, with DRB1 alleles showing the most associated TCRs and HLA-C alleles the fewest.

Spanning cysteine to phenylalanine, the CDR3 consists of 13 amino acids. Left in the record is the CDR3 DNA by itself, 39 bases read in frame from the first base. CDR1 and CDR2 are drawn from the germline V gene: LGHNA, YSLEER. Deletion took 2 bases off V and 4 bases off J, with a span of 6 bases between the germline ends. Sequencing was performed on PBMCs. The receptor comes from a woman in her forties in good health and CMV-seropositive. The sequence joins TRBV4-3 to TRBJ1-3, with the D gene not confidently named. The nucleotide sequence reads TGCGCCAGCAGCCAAACATTAGGAAACACCATATATTTT. The resulting protein is CASSQTLGNTIYF.